The sequence of this T cell receptor beta chain was determined in a study of T cells expressing NK-cell markers. The CDR3 runs 13 residues. Germline CDR1 is SGHRS and CDR2 is YFSETQ. Researchers built TCR beta cDNA using 5'RACE template switching with UMIs. TCRdb re-called the 5' RACE reads and gives one entry per CDR3 protein, without DNA. Its table records about 110,000 distinct CDR3 sequences. This TCR came from a woman aged 18-70 years in good health. The chain combines TRBV5-1 with TRBJ2-7. Sequences were obtained from blood T cells: a sorted CD56 or NKG2C T cell subset, CD4+ or CD8+ T cells, or bulk PBMC T cells (not recorded which). CDR3 region: CASSLAWDYEQYF.